The source of this T cell receptor (beta chain) is a study of early T cells in non-severe SARS-CoV-2 infection. The CDR3 runs to 17 residues. Germline CDR1 and CDR2: LNHDA and SQIVND (reference sequence). J was trimmed by 1 base and V by 2 bases; bases with no gene match: 7. TCRdb used MiXCR to reprocess the 5' RACE reads, holding one entry per CDR3 protein. Among more than 85,000 distinct CDR3 sequences listed, around a sixth were seen once. This TCR was sampled from an adult who was a healthcare worker with PCR-confirmed SARS-CoV-2 infection or an uninfected control (not recorded which). This chain uses TRBV19 with TRBJ1-5; TRBD1 matches 8 bases. The sequencing sample was made of whole blood. Written as DNA, the CDR3 is TGTGCCAGTAGTATAAGCGGGACAGGCGGGAGCAATCAGCCCCAGCATTTT. Translating it yields CASSISGTGGSNQPQHF.